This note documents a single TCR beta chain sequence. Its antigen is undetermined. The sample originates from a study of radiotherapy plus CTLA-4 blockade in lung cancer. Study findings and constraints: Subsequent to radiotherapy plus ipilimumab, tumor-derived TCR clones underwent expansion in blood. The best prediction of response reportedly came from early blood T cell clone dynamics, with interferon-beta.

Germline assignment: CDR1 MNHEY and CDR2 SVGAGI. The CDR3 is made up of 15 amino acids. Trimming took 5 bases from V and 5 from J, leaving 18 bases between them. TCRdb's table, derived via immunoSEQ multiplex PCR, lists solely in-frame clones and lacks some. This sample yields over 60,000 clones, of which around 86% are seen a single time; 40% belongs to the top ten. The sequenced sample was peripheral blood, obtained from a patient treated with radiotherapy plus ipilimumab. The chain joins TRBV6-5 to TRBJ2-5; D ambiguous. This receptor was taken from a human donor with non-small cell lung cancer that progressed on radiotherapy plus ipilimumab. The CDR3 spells CASSQQKRFWETQYF. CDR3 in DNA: TGTGCCAGCAGTCAGCAAAAGCGCTTTTGGGAGACCCAGTACTTC.